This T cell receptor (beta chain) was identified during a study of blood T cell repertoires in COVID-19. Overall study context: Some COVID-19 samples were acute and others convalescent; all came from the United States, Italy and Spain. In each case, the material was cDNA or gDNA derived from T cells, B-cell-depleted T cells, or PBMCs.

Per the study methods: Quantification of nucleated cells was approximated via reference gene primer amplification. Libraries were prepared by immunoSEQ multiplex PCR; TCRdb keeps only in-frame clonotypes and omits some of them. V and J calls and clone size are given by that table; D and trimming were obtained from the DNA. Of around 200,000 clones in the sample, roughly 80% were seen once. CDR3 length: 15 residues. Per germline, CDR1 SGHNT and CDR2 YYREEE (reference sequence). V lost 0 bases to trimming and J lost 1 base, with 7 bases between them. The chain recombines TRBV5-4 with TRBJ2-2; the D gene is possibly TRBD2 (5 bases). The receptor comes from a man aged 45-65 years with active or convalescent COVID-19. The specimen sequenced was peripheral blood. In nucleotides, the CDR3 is TGTGCCAGCAGCTTGGTCGGGGTGAACACCGGGGAGCTGTTTTTT. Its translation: CASSLVGVNTGELFF.